These 27 T cell receptor beta chains share one sample of origin, sequenced in a study of cytomegalovirus exposure and HLA in healthy donors (dated 2017 in TCRdb). Libraries were prepared through the immunoSEQ multiplex PCR assay. For the multiplex PCR, a mixture combining 60 forward primers for TCR Vbeta segments and 13 reverse primers for TCR Jbeta segments was used. What TCRdb holds here is the immuneACCESS table cut down to in-frame rearrangements. Part of the clones is not present; checked against another copy, under half of the missing clones reflect an unresolved V gene, and the others are unexplained. The sample includes about 130,000 clones, with 65% to 85% observed a single time. The ten largest clonotypes hold around 1.8% of the sample. Sequencing input: PBMCs. The receptors derive from a woman in her forties in good health and CMV-seronegative.

This clone was counted once. A read error may account for a junction end that differs from germline. The chain joins TRBV30 to TRBJ2-1, with 12 positions matching TRBD2. Germline V gives CDR1 GTSNPN, CDR2 SVGIG (reference sequence). The CDR3 consists of 17 residues. The CDR3 reads CAWSVWLAGGVHNGQFF. The CDR3 nucleotides read TGTGCCTGGAGTGTTTGGCTAGCGGGAGGGGTCCACAATGGGCAGTTCTTC.

This chain connects TRBV27 to TRBJ2-7, with 9 positions matching TRBD2. The CDR3 has 17 residues. Germline values: CDR1 MNHEY, CDR2 SMNVEV (reference sequence). V dropped 1 base and J dropped 6; count of bases not matched to a gene: 13. The CDR3 protein is CASSLFAGGPSPPEQYF. DNA of the CDR3: TGTGCCAGCAGTTTATTCGCGGGAGGGCCGTCTCCCCCCGAGCAGTACTTC.

In this sample, this clone turned up a few times. The rearrangement uses TRBV21-1 and TRBJ1-4. TRBV21-1 counts as a pseudogene. The CDR3 is 14 amino acids. CDR3 nucleotides: TGTGCCAGCAGCAAAGGAGGGTCCGGCGAAAAACTGTTTTTT. It is translated as CASSKGGSGEKLFF.

The chain recombines TRBV2 with TRBJ2-2; weak D call: TRBD1 (6 bases). Between the trimmed V and J ends, which lost 6 bases and 5 bases, there was a span of 10 bases. The V gene's germline CDR1 is SNHLY and CDR2 FYNNEI. The CDR3 length is 13 residues. In DNA form, the CDR3 reads TGTGCCAGCAGACATGGACAGACCGGGGAGCTGTTTTTT. Protein: CASRHGQTGELFF. Combining the CDR3 with reference TRBV2 and TRBJ2-2 gives the whole variable domain EPEVTQTPSHQVTQMGQEVILRCVPISNHLYFYWYRQILGQKVEFLVSFYNNEISEKSEIFDDQFSVERPDGSNFTLKIRSTKLEDSAMYFCASRHGQTGELFFGEGSRLTVL.

This clone came up a few times. The chain recombines TRBV30 with TRBJ1-4; D remains ambiguous. CDR1 and CDR2 from the germline V gene are GTSNPN and SVGIG (reference sequence). CDR3 size: 15 residues. V lost 0 bases, J lost 8 bases, and 16 bases lay in between. CDR3 region: CAWSVALPVSEKLFF. The CDR3 DNA is TGTGCCTGGAGTGTAGCCCTGCCGGTATCGGAAAAACTGTTTTTT.

V gene TRBV29-1 combines with J gene TRBJ2-7; 7 bases match TRBD2. The trim removed 5 bases at V and 0 bases at J, leaving 1 base unmatched. This CDR3 comprises 12 residues. The germline V gene encodes CDR1 SQVTM and CDR2 ANQGSEA. CDR3 nucleotide sequence: TGCAGCGTTAGCGGGAACTCCTACGAGCAGTACTTC. Amino acids: CSVSGNSYEQYF.

The V and J genes are TRBV29-1 and TRBJ1-2; 7 nucleotides align to TRBD1. Germline CDR1 reads SQVTM; CDR2 reads ANQGSEA. The trim removed 4 bases at V and 3 bases at J, leaving 5 bases unmatched. This CDR3 spans 13 amino acids. CDR3 residues: CSVGTGAHYGYTF. As DNA, the CDR3 is TGCAGCGTTGGAACAGGGGCCCACTATGGCTACACCTTC.

This chain uses TRBV5-1 with TRBJ2-5; D might be TRBD1 (6 bases). The V gene lost 3 bases and the J gene lost 3 bases, with 18 bases spanning the gap. The CDR3 sequence is 16 residues long. Germline CDR1 and CDR2: SGHRS and YFSETQ. CDR3 sequence: CASSSSSGTFKETQYF. As DNA, the CDR3 is TGCGCCAGCAGCTCTTCCTCCGGGACATTCAAAGAGACCCAGTACTTC.

This clone has only one observation. The V and J genes are TRBV28 and TRBJ2-7; 10 nucleotides line up with TRBD2. V lost 4 bases and J lost 2; bases outside the gene matches: 5. The CDR3 length is 15 residues. CDR1 and CDR2 (germline): MDHEN, SYDVKM. CDR3 loop: CASSSSGRGAYEQYF. The DNA of the CDR3 is TGTGCCAGCAGTTCCAGCGGGAGGGGCGCCTACGAGCAGTACTTC. The variable domain in full, completed from reference TRBV28 and TRBJ2-7, reads DVKVTQSSRYLVKRTGEKVFLECVQDMDHENMFWYRQDPGLGLRLIYFSYDVKMKEKGDIPEGYSVSREKKERFSLILESASTNQTSMYLCASSSSGRGAYEQYFGPGTRLTVT.

Comment on this clone: The sample carries other DNA sequences with the same CDR3. The chain is built from TRBV27 and TRBJ2-2; 7 nucleotides align to TRBD1. J was trimmed by 6 bases and V by 5 bases; bases with no gene match: 3. The germline CDR1 and CDR2 sequences are MNHEY and SMNVEV (reference sequence). CDR3 length equals 13 residues. CDR3 sequence: CASSPTGPGELFF. The CDR3 region has the DNA TGTGCCAGCAGTCCGACAGGGCCCGGGGAGCTGTTTTTT.

The chain links TRBV30 to TRBJ2-1, with TRBD2 matching 9 bases. CDR1 and CDR2 (germline): GTSNPN, SVGIG (reference sequence). The CDR3 covers 16 residues. J lost 7 bases, V lost 2 bases, and 12 bases had no gene match. The chain's CDR3 is CAWSFPVAGGLNEQFF. CDR3 in DNA: TGTGCCTGGAGTTTCCCTGTGGCGGGGGGGCTGAATGAGCAGTTCTTC.

V and J are TRBV2 and TRBJ1-2; perhaps TRBD1 as D (6 bases). The CDR3 is 14 amino acids. V shed 6 bases and J shed 1 base, with 12 bases lying between them. The germline V gene has CDR1 SNHLY and CDR2 FYNNEI. CDR3 loop: CASSEQGFNYGYTF. The CDR3 region has the DNA TGTGCCAGCAGCGAACAGGGTTTTAACTATGGCTACACCTTC.

The chain joins TRBV7-9 to TRBJ2-7; D might be TRBD2 (6 bases). The germline V gene encodes CDR1 SEHNR and CDR2 FQNEAQ (reference sequence). There are 17 residues in the CDR3. V shed 4 bases and J shed 5 bases, with 24 bases lying between them. Written as DNA, the CDR3 is TGTGCCAGCAGCTCTAAATTAAAAGGAGGGAACCTCAACGAGCAGTACTTC. Translated, it gives CASSSKLKGGNLNEQYF.

The chain combines TRBV6-6 with TRBJ1-5; D may be TRBD1 (6 bases). Per the germline V gene, CDR1 is MNHNY and CDR2 is SVGAGI (reference sequence). The CDR3 has 13 amino acids. Deletions cut 7 bases from V and 5 bases from J, with 12 bases between. The CDR3 here is CASTQGRDQPQHF. DNA for the CDR3: TGTGCCAGCACTCAGGGGAGGGATCAGCCCCAGCATTTT.

This clone showed up just once. The V call is TRBV2, the J call TRBJ1-1; D might be TRBD1 (6 bases). The germline V and J ends were trimmed by 4 bases and 10 bases, with 16 bases remaining between them. Germline V gene data show CDR1 as SNHLY and CDR2 as FYNNEI. This CDR3 region has 13 residues. The CDR3 is CASSGQGSGGAFF. DNA for the CDR3: TGTGCCAGCAGTGGGCAGGGGTCTGGGGGAGCTTTCTTT.

In regard to this clone: At one end, the junction sequence differs from germline, possibly due to a read error. The chain joins TRBV6-4 to TRBJ2-6; possible D gene TRBD1, 6 bases. Germline CDR1 MRHNA, CDR2 SNTAGT. CDR3 length: 18 residues. The CDR3: CASSATGDRKAGANGLTF. The CDR3 coding sequence is TGTGCCAGCAGTGCCACCGGAGACAGGAAAGCTGGGGCCAACGGCCTGACTTTC.

As to this clone: Other nucleotide sequences in the sample specify the same CDR3. This sequence joins TRBV18 and TRBJ2-3; 10 bases fit TRBD2. This CDR3 is built from 15 residues. Germline V gives CDR1 KGHSH, CDR2 LQKENI. The ends lost 6 bases at V and 2 bases at J; junction bases unmatched: 5. As DNA, the CDR3 is TGTGCCAGCTCCCCCGGGACTAGCGACACAGATACGCAGTATTTT. It codes for CASSPGTSDTDTQYF.

With regard to this clone: The CDR3 does not close with the conserved phenylalanine or tryptophan, likely indicating a read error. This chain links TRBV7-8 with TRBJ1-6, with TRBD1 matching over 9 bases. This CDR3 has 16 residues. Germline-derived CDR1 and CDR2 are SGHVS and FQNEAQ. V lost 6 bases to trimming and J lost 6 bases; unmatched junction nucleotides: 9. CDR3 in amino acids: CASRQGGTGSNSPLHL. The CDR3 DNA reads TGTGCCAGCAGGCAGGGGGGGACAGGGTCTAATTCACCCCTCCACCTT.

This clone appeared once. This rearrangement joins TRBV7-8 to TRBJ1-3; D is unresolved. V was cut by 3 bases and J by 8 bases, with 11 bases left in between. Looked up from germline, CDR1 is SGHVS and CDR2 is FQNEAQ. CDR3 length: 13 residues. Here the CDR3 DNA reads TGTGCCAGCAGCTTTGATCCGAGGGACACCATATATTTT. Translating it yields CASSFDPRDTIYF.

This chain joins TRBV19 and TRBJ2-2; 9 bases fit TRBD2. CDR1 is LNHDA, CDR2 SQIVND, per germline (reference sequence). CDR3 size: 17 residues. With 6 bases clipped from V and 0 bases from J, the junction kept 8 bases outside the gene matches. The CDR3: CASRTLAGSTNTGELFF. The CDR3 DNA reads as TGTGCCAGTAGGACTCTAGCGGGAAGCACGAACACCGGGGAGCTGTTTTTT.

The rearrangement uses TRBV2 and TRBJ1-1, with TRBD1 matching over 8 bases. The CDR3 is 12 amino acids. Germline CDR1 and CDR2: SNHLY and FYNNEI. The junction had 5 bases not matched to a gene; V was cut back by 6 bases and J by 8 bases. The CDR3 sequence is CASSPGQGEAFF. CDR3 DNA sequence: TGTGCCAGCAGCCCAGGACAGGGCGAAGCTTTCTTT.

This chain links TRBV4-1 with TRBJ2-3; TRBD2 is a possible D gene (6 bases). The CDR3 covers 14 residues. The V end was cut by 7 bases, the J end by 2 bases, with 13 bases between. Germline V gene data show CDR1 as MGHRA and CDR2 as YSYEKL. In DNA, the CDR3 is TGCGCCAGCACACGGGAGAGACTCACAGATACGCAGTATTTT. It encodes CASTRERLTDTQYF.

The chain combines TRBV27 with TRBJ2-2; perhaps TRBD1 as D (6 bases). Germline-derived CDR1 and CDR2 are MNHEY and SMNVEV (reference sequence). V lost 5 bases, J lost 1 base, and 14 bases lay in between. CDR3 length equals 16 residues. The CDR3 loop is CASSPRDTVNTGELFF. CDR3 DNA: TGTGCCAGCAGTCCCCGGGACACAGTGAACACCGGGGAGCTGTTTTTT.

The rearrangement links TRBV20-1 to TRBJ2-3; D is unclear. Per the germline V gene, CDR1 is DFQATT and CDR2 is SNEGSKA (reference sequence). The CDR3 has 11 residues. Trimming left V 8 bases short and J 6 bases short, with 12 bases between. Here the CDR3 DNA reads TGCAGTACTCGCATAGTGGATACGCAGTATTTT. It codes for CSTRIVDTQYF.

With respect to this clone: A junction end diverges from the germline sequence, so it may reflect a read error. CDR3 region: CAIRAGGATGANGLTF. CDR3 DNA: TGTGCCATCAGAGCAGGGGGCGCGACAGGGGCCAACGGCCTGACTTTC. V and J are TRBV10-3 and TRBJ2-6; 8 nucleotides align to TRBD1. The CDR3 runs to 16 residues. Germline assignment: CDR1 ENHRY and CDR2 SYGVKD.

The chain links TRBV30 to TRBJ2-1, with D possibly matching TRBD2 (6 bases). The CDR3 sequence is 12 residues long. From germline, CDR1 is GTSNPN and CDR2 SVGIG (reference sequence). V lost 2 bases, J lost 8 bases, and 10 bases lay in between. The DNA of the CDR3 is TGTGCCTGGAGTTCGCGGGGAGATGAGCAGTTCTTC. Protein product: CAWSSRGDEQFF. The whole variable domain, filled in from reference TRBV30 and TRBJ2-1, reads SQTIHQWPATLVQPVGSPLSLECTVEGTSNPNLYWYRQAAGRGLQLLFYSVGIGQISSEVPQNLSASRPQDRQFILSSKKLLLSDSGFYLCAWSSRGDEQFFGPGTRLTVL.

The chain links TRBV28 to TRBJ1-1; possible D gene TRBD1, 6 bases. Deletions cut 5 bases from V and 4 bases from J, with 14 bases between. This CDR3 spans 14 amino acids. Germline CDR1 is MDHEN and CDR2 is SYDVKM. The chain's CDR3 is CASSSEGVGTEAFF. Written as DNA, the CDR3 is TGTGCCAGCAGTAGTGAGGGGGTCGGCACTGAAGCTTTCTTT.